This entry lists 30 T cell receptor beta chains sequenced from one sample in a study of neoadjuvant anti-PD-1 for oral cavity cancer. The repertoire was sequenced with immunoSEQ multiplex PCR; TCRdb's copy has only in-frame clones and lacks some. The sample records about 23,000 clones, over 35% being singletons. Time point meaning: after neoadjuvant nivolumab, at surgical resection. The sample consisted of tumor tissue, taken after nivolumab (anti-PD-1) treatment. These receptors were collected from a person aged 40 to 85 with oral cavity squamous cell carcinoma.

This clone showed up just a few times. This chain links TRBV2 with TRBJ2-5; D gene ambiguous. Trimming shortened V by 0 bases and J by 5 bases, and 13 bases separated the two germline ends. Germline V gives CDR1 SNHLY, CDR2 FYNNEI. The length of the CDR3 is 15 residues. The CDR3 coding sequence is TGTGCCAGCAGTGAAGCGCGGTGGGTATCGGAGACCCAGTACTTC. It is translated as CASSEARWVSETQYF.

This chain uses TRBV5-1 with TRBJ2-7; no clear D gene. The CDR3 sequence is 11 residues long. Germline V CDR1 and CDR2: SGHRS, YFSETQ. The V gene lost 0 bases and the J gene lost 8 bases, with 6 bases spanning the gap. The CDR3 is CASSLEGKQYF. CDR3 DNA: TGCGCCAGCAGCTTGGAAGGGAAGCAGTACTTC.

This chain links TRBV6-1 with TRBJ2-7; a possible D gene is TRBD1 (6 bases). The germline V gene has CDR1 MNHNS and CDR2 SASEGT. The CDR3 is made up of 12 amino acids. V lost 8 bases and J 0 bases, leaving 8 bases between the germline ends. CDR3 sequence: CASGGTSYEQYF. CDR3 sequence (DNA): TGTGCCAGCGGGGGCACCTCCTACGAGCAGTACTTC.

This clone has just a few counts. J is TRBJ2-5 and V is TRBV25-1, with D hard to call. This CDR3 contains 11 residues. V dropped 3 bases and J dropped 8 bases, with 7 bases sitting between them. Per the germline V gene, CDR1 is MGHDK and CDR2 is SYGVNS. The CDR3 spells CASSDAGTQYF. The DNA of the CDR3 is TGTGCCAGCAGTGACGCCGGAACCCAGTACTTC.

The rearrangement links TRBV5-8 to TRBJ2-1; TRBD1 is a possible D gene (5 bases). Germline assignment: CDR1 SGHTS and CDR2 YDEGEE. The CDR3 has 15 residues. Trimming stripped 0 bases from V and 3 bases from J, with 10 bases between. This CDR3 is CASSLGQLLYNEQFF. CDR3 in DNA: TGTGCCAGCAGCTTGGGACAGTTACTCTACAATGAGCAGTTCTTC.

This sequence joins TRBV7-2 and TRBJ1-2; D gene ambiguous. The V gene's germline CDR1 is SGHTA and CDR2 FQGNSA. Trimming cost V 1 base and J 5 bases, with 14 bases left between them. The CDR3 length is 15 residues. DNA for the CDR3: TGTGCCAGCAGCTTAGAGGTAGCTGTTAGGTATGGCTACACCTTC. Translation: CASSLEVAVRYGYTF. The variable domain in full, with the rest retrieved from reference TRBV7-2 and TRBJ1-2, is GAGVSQSPSNKVTEKGKDVELRCDPISGHTALYWYRQSLGQGLEFLIYFQGNSAPDKSGLPSDRFSAERTGGSVSTLTIQRTQQEDSAVYLCASSLEVAVRYGYTFGSGTRLTVV.

This chain uses TRBV5-5 with TRBJ2-1; D remains ambiguous. V was pared by 0 bases and J by 15 bases, with 16 bases between. CDR1 SGHKS and CDR2 YYEKEE come from the germline V gene (reference sequence). CDR3 length: 13 amino acids. DNA of the CDR3: TGTGCCAGCAGCTTGGGGTTATGGTCCTGGTGGTTCTTC. It translates to CASSLGLWSWWFF.

This clone was counted many times. The chain recombines TRBV6-5 with TRBJ2-7; 9 bases fit TRBD1. The CDR3 is made up of 14 amino acids. Per germline, CDR1 MNHEY and CDR2 SVGAGI. Unmatched junction bases numbered 4, after V lost 6 bases and J lost 1 base. The CDR3 sequence is CASSGQGMSYEQYF. The CDR3 DNA is TGTGCCAGCAGCGGACAGGGGATGTCCTACGAGCAGTACTTC.

The chain carries TRBV6-1 and TRBJ2-1; 15 bases are a match to TRBD2. The CDR3 contains 16 residues. Germline CDR1 and CDR2: MNHNS and SASEGT. V dropped 4 bases and J dropped 2; count of bases not matched to a gene: 0. This chain's CDR3 is CASSGTSGGAYNEQFF. In nucleotides, the CDR3 is TGTGCCAGCAGTGGGACTAGCGGGGGGGCCTACAATGAGCAGTTCTTC.

V and J are TRBV5-5 and TRBJ2-5; TRBD1 is a possible D gene (5 bases). The CDR3 is 16 amino acids. CDR1 and CDR2 (germline): SGHKS, YYEKEE (reference sequence). Trimming removed 2 bases at V and 4 bases at J, with 18 bases between. The CDR3 DNA is TGTGCCAGCAGCTTTAGGCAGGGAAATATCGGAGAGACCCAGTACTTC. Protein: CASSFRQGNIGETQYF.

There are many counts of this clone. The rearrangement uses TRBV6-5 and TRBJ2-5; D gene unclear. Per the germline V gene, CDR1 is MNHEY and CDR2 is SVGAGI. V lost 0 bases, J lost 5 bases, and 10 bases lay in between. The CDR3 consists of 14 residues. In DNA form, the CDR3 reads TGTGCCAGCAGTTACTCGCCGGGTGCCGAGACCCAGTACTTC. The encoded protein is CASSYSPGAETQYF.

V usage is TRBV11-2 and J usage is TRBJ2-3; 9 bases match TRBD2. Trimming at V came to 3 bases and at J to 1 base, leaving 2 bases not matched to a gene. This CDR3 is built from 15 residues. Germline V gene sequence: CDR1 SGHAT, CDR2 FQNNGV. The CDR3 DNA sequence: TGTGCCAGCAGCTTGCGCGGGGGGGGCACAGATACGCAGTATTTT. Protein sequence: CASSLRGGGTDTQYF.

The DNA of the CDR3 is TGTGCCAGCAGGGACAGGGGATTCGGAGAGACCCAGTACTTC. Translation gives CASRDRGFGETQYF. V gene TRBV6-5 combines with J gene TRBJ2-5, with 9 bases identical to TRBD1. The length of the CDR3 is 14 residues. V gave up 6 bases and J gave up 4 bases; unmatched junction bases: 6. Germline V gene sequence: CDR1 MNHEY, CDR2 SVGAGI.

The chain joins TRBV30 to TRBJ1-6, with unresolved D. With 3 bases removed from V and 5 bases from J, the gap between germline ends came to 11 bases. CDR1 is GTSNPN and CDR2 is SVGIG in the germline V gene (reference sequence). CDR3 length: 14 residues. CDR3 nucleotides: TGTGCCTGGAGGGCCCGGACCGATAATTCACCCCTCCACTTT. Translating gives CAWRARTDNSPLHF. The full variable domain, in which reference TRBV30 and TRBJ1-6 provide the parts outside the CDR3, is SQTIHQWPATLVQPVGSPLSLECTVEGTSNPNLYWYRQAAGRGLQLLFYSVGIGQISSEVPQNLSASRPQDRQFILSSKKLLLSDSGFYLCAWRARTDNSPLHFGNGTRLTVT.

The table lists this clone with a few counts. The V gene is TRBV2, the J gene TRBJ2-3, with a weak D call TRBD1 (6 bases). This CDR3 region has 13 residues. Germline lookup yields CDR1 SNHLY and CDR2 FYNNEI. Trimming pared 5 bases from V and 4 bases from J, leaving 10 bases between. The CDR3 nucleotides are TGTGCCAGCAGTTCAGGGGACGCAGATACGCAGTATTTT. Translation: CASSSGDADTQYF. Full variable domain (outside the CDR3, taken from reference TRBV2 and TRBJ2-3): EPEVTQTPSHQVTQMGQEVILRCVPISNHLYFYWYRQILGQKVEFLVSFYNNEISEKSEIFDDQFSVERPDGSNFTLKIRSTKLEDSAMYFCASSSGDADTQYFGPGTRLTVL.

The rearrangement links TRBV10-1 to TRBJ2-1, with D perhaps TRBD1 (6 bases). This CDR3 contains 14 residues. From germline, CDR1 is WNHNN and CDR2 SYGVQD (reference sequence). The V end was cut by 0 bases, the J end by 10 bases, with 13 bases between. This CDR3 is CASSESGAAREQFF. CDR3 in DNA: TGCGCCAGCAGTGAGTCGGGGGCAGCTCGGGAGCAGTTCTTC.

The J gene is TRBJ2-1, the V gene TRBV5-3, with TRBD2 matching over 9 bases. TRBV5-3 is given ORF status, its function remaining uncertain. The CDR3 is 16 residues long. After removal of 4 bases from V and 2 bases from J, the junction contained 7 bases not matched to a gene. The CDR3 sequence is CARSGPPSGTYNEQFF. CDR3 nucleotide sequence: TGTGCCAGAAGCGGGCCCCCTAGCGGGACCTACAATGAGCAGTTCTTC.

This clone was recorded a few times. The chain combines TRBV7-9 with TRBJ2-5, with TRBD1 matching over 9 bases. The CDR3 has 15 residues. The germline V gene has CDR1 SEHNR and CDR2 FQNEAQ (reference sequence). After removal of 1 base from V and 2 bases from J, the junction contained 2 bases not matched to a gene. CDR3 DNA: TGTGCCAGCAGCTTAGGGACAGGGGATCAAGAGACCCAGTACTTC. It encodes CASSLGTGDQETQYF.

The chain combines TRBV18 with TRBJ2-2; perhaps TRBD1 as D (6 bases). Germline V gene lookup returns CDR1 KGHSH and CDR2 LQKENI. This CDR3 spans 15 amino acids. V was cut by 6 bases and J by 0 bases, with 11 bases left in between. This chain's CDR3 is CASSPTGANTGELFF. The CDR3 DNA follows: TGTGCCAGCTCCCCGACAGGCGCGAACACCGGGGAGCTGTTTTTT.

This clone was seen a handful of times. The rearrangement joins TRBV9 to TRBJ1-4; possibly TRBD1 for D (5 bases). V was clipped by 0 bases and J by 6 bases, with 9 bases between them. This CDR3 region has 14 residues. CDR1 is SGDLS, CDR2 YYNGEE, per germline. CDR3 protein: CASSVGREDEKLFF. The CDR3 DNA follows: TGTGCCAGCAGCGTAGGCAGGGAGGATGAAAAACTGTTTTTT.

The chain carries TRBV28 and TRBJ1-1; 8 nucleotides line up with TRBD1. The germline V gene has CDR1 MDHEN and CDR2 SYDVKM. V shed 5 bases, J shed 6 bases, and the junction held 5 bases outside the gene matches. This CDR3 comprises 13 residues. The CDR3 loop is CASSLDREAEAFF. CDR3 sequence (DNA): TGTGCCAGCAGTCTGGACAGGGAGGCTGAAGCTTTCTTT.

The chain joins TRBV5-4 to TRBJ2-2, with TRBD1 matching 8 bases. The CDR3 covers 15 residues. In germline, CDR1 is SGHNT, CDR2 YYREEE (reference sequence). The ends lost 3 bases at V and 4 bases at J; junction bases unmatched: 5. CDR3 protein: CASSSGQVGTGELFF. CDR3 sequence (DNA): TGTGCCAGCAGCTCGGGACAGGTGGGCACCGGGGAGCTGTTTTTT. Supplemented by reference TRBV5-4 and TRBJ2-2, the full variable domain reads ETGVTQSPTHLIKTRGQQVTLRCSSQSGHNTVSWYQQALGQGPQFIFQYYREEENGRGNFPPRFSGLQFPNYSSELNVNALELDDSALYLCASSSGQVGTGELFFGEGSRLTVL.

CDR3 in DNA: TGTGCCAGCAGTGTGACCTCTAGCACAGATACGCAGTATTTT. Its protein product is CASSVTSSTDTQYF. This chain connects TRBV6-6 to TRBJ2-3; D not certain. This CDR3 contains 14 residues. CDR1 and CDR2 (germline): MNHNY, SVGAGI (reference sequence). Trimming shortened V by 5 bases and J by 0 bases, and 9 bases separated the two germline ends.

The genes are TRBV6-5 and TRBJ1-1, with D unclear. With 0 bases removed from V and 4 bases from J, the gap between germline ends came to 9 bases. The CDR3 has 14 residues. Germline CDR1 MNHEY, CDR2 SVGAGI. CDR3 sequence: CASSYSVVATEAFF. The CDR3 DNA follows: TGTGCCAGCAGTTACTCCGTAGTGGCCACTGAAGCTTTCTTT.

The sample holds a few counts of this clone. The J gene is TRBJ2-7, the V gene TRBV15, with unresolved D. The germline V and J ends were trimmed by 3 bases and 2 bases, with 5 bases remaining between them. CDR1 is LNHNV, CDR2 YYDKDF, per germline (reference sequence). The CDR3 totals 12 residues. The CDR3 nucleotides read TGTGCCACCAGCAGCACACCCTACGAGCAGTACTTC. It yields the protein CATSSTPYEQYF.

This clone was observed a handful of times. The chain is built from TRBV30 and TRBJ2-7, with TRBD1 as a possible D gene (6 bases). CDR1 is GTSNPN and CDR2 is SVGIG in the germline V gene (reference sequence). The CDR3 sequence is 13 residues long. Trimming took 4 bases from V and 4 from J, leaving 14 bases between them. In DNA, the CDR3 is TGTGCCTGGACGCGGGCCAGGGGTTACGAGCAGTACTTC. Translating it yields CAWTRARGYEQYF. Full variable domain (rest looked up from reference TRBV30 and TRBJ2-7): SQTIHQWPATLVQPVGSPLSLECTVEGTSNPNLYWYRQAAGRGLQLLFYSVGIGQISSEVPQNLSASRPQDRQFILSSKKLLLSDSGFYLCAWTRARGYEQYFGPGTRLTVT.

This clone was counted a single time. The chain uses TRBV30 and TRBJ2-1; 8 nucleotides align to TRBD1. The V and J ends lost 1 base and 5 bases, in that order; junction bases with no gene match: 4. The CDR3 covers 14 residues. CDR1 GTSNPN and CDR2 SVGIG come from the germline V gene (reference sequence). This CDR3 reads CAWSAGGSHNEQFF. DNA of the CDR3: TGTGCCTGGAGTGCAGGGGGCTCACACAATGAGCAGTTCTTC.

The CDR3 protein is CASSSGTGGLGQPQHF. In nucleotides, the CDR3 is TGTGCCAGCAGTTCCGGGACAGGGGGTCTAGGACAGCCCCAGCATTTT. The chain combines TRBV27 with TRBJ1-5; TRBD1 matches 11 bases. The CDR3 sequence is 16 residues long. Trimming took 4 bases from V and 7 from J; bases not matched to a gene: 9. Germline lookup yields CDR1 MNHEY and CDR2 SMNVEV (reference sequence).

The chain couples TRBV4-3 to TRBJ2-1, with 7 nucleotides matching TRBD1. J was trimmed by 8 bases and V by 1 base; bases with no gene match: 5. This CDR3 region has 14 residues. Germline V gives CDR1 LGHNA, CDR2 YSLEER. CDR3 bases: TGCGCCAGCAGCCAAGGGACAGGCATCGATGAGCAGTTCTTC. It is translated as CASSQGTGIDEQFF.

The gene calls are TRBV9 and TRBJ1-2; TRBD1 aligns across 12 bases. This CDR3 has 16 residues. The trim removed 2 bases at V and 6 bases at J, leaving 8 bases unmatched. Germline CDR1 is SGDLS and CDR2 is YYNGEE. The CDR3 sequence: CASSVSSGQGADGYTF. In DNA form, the CDR3 reads TGTGCCAGCAGCGTGTCTTCGGGACAGGGGGCTGATGGCTACACCTTC.